This T cell receptor beta chain derives from a study of blood T cell dynamics during melanoma immunotherapy. The time point is: week 3, after first cycle of checkpoint inhibitor. The CDR3 contains 16 residues. Germline V gene data show CDR1 as SGHDT and CDR2 as YYEEEE. The V gene lost 0 bases and the J gene lost 6 bases, with 18 bases spanning the gap. Notes on this clone: Its antigen is unknown.

Sequencing was performed with immunoSEQ multiplex PCR; in TCRdb, only in-frame clones are kept and a portion is missing. This sample has some 5,900 clones; about 80% occur once, and the top ten carry about 9.3%. Findings of the study overall: PBMC repertoires of eventual disease-control patients split at W3 into clonality or diversity gains. Clones driving repertoire changes may be melanoma-specific or general immune activation.

V gene TRBV5-6 combines with J gene TRBJ1-2; TRBD1 might be the D (5 bases). This sample comprised blood, obtained from a patient treated with checkpoint blockade. The source of this sequence is a human donor with melanoma. The CDR3 sequence: CASSLGGLGGKDGYTF. The CDR3 DNA follows: TGTGCCAGCAGCTTGGGGGGCCTTGGGGGTAAGGATGGCTACACCTTC.